Below, one TCR beta chain is given with its context. The sample belongs to a study of blood T cell repertoires in COVID-19. About the study: T cells, B-cell-depleted T cells, or PBMCs provided the cDNA or gDNA that served as material.

Some clones are missing from TCRdb's copy, which holds only in-frame ones; the method was immunoSEQ multiplex PCR. The repertoire holds 450,000 or so clones, with less than 95% as singletons. The CDR3 is 15 amino acids. Germline CDR1 and CDR2: MDHEN and SYDVKM. Trimming removed 6 bases from V and 7 bases from J; junction bases left unmatched: 9. The TCR was taken from a man between 18 and 29 years old who had recovered from COVID-19. The chain is built from TRBV28 and TRBJ2-1, with 10 bases fitting TRBD2. The sequencing sample was made of PBMCs or T cells enriched from blood (not recorded which). The CDR3 loop reads CASRVGTSARNEQFF. CDR3 in DNA: TGTGCCAGCAGGGTGGGGACTAGCGCTCGGAATGAGCAGTTCTTC.